The sample holds a few counts of the clone carrying this T cell receptor (beta chain). Its specificity is not known. CDR1 is LGHNA, CDR2 YSLEER, per germline. The CDR3 is 17 residues long. J was trimmed by 5 bases and V by 0 bases; bases with no gene match: 9. Isolated RNA was reverse transcribed in full, so expressed TCRB transcripts were sequenced. For naive, central memory and regulatory T cell samples, reads averaged about 3.5 million. Clones were read by immunoSEQ multiplex PCR, and TCRdb kept only the in-frame ones, dropping some. The data hold nearly 350,000 clones, with 7% to 9% observed a single time. These data originate in a study of beta chain features in type 1 diabetes. Study results and caveats: The study found moderately but significantly shorter TCRB CDR3s in all four CD4+ subsets of Type 1 diabetes patients.

This sequence joins TRBV4-3 and TRBJ2-7, with TRBD2 matching over 11 bases. The sample consisted of central memory CD4+ T cells from blood. The sequence came from a woman aged 18-29 years in good health. The CDR3 DNA follows: TGCGCCAGCAGCCAAGAGCTAGCGGGGGGCCCTCGAGACGAGCAGTACTTC. It is translated as CASSQELAGGPRDEQYF.